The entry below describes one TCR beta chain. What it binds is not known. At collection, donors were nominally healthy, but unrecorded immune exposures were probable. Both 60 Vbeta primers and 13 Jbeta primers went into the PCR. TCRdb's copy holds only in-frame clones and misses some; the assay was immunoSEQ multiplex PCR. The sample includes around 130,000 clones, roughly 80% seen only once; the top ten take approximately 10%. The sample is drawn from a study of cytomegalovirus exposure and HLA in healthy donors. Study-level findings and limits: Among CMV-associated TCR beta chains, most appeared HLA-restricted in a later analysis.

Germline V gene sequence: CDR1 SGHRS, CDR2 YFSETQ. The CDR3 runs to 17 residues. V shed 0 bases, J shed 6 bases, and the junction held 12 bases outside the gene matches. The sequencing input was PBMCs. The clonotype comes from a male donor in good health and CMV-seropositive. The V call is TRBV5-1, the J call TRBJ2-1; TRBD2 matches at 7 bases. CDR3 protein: CASSLAGGYGFINEQFF. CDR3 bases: TGCGCCAGCAGCTTGGCCGGGGGGTACGGCTTTATCAATGAGCAGTTCTTC.